A selection of T cell receptor beta chains follows, all from one sample in a study of T-cell memory formation after mild COVID-19. A single record per CDR3 protein comes from TCRdb applying MiXCR to the 5' RACE reads. The sample includes approximately 300,000 distinct CDR3 sequences, 15% of them seen just once. The sequenced material came from PBMCs or a T cell subset sorted from them (not recorded which). The receptors were sampled from a man aged 18-30 years who had mild COVID-19 (a few samples of this study predate the infection). Cell type and time point are not known. Both conserved end residues are part of each CDR3. A D gene is named only where the DNA matches it firmly. Expanded clones get a size class; other rows say once, few or many, or leave the size out.

CASSRGRDTEAFF TGTGCCAGCAGCCGGGGACGGGACACTGAAGCTTTCTTT TRBJ1-1 few . TRBV28
CASSRIGPSGGELFF TGTGCCAGCAGCCGGATCGGGCCGTCTGGGGGGGAGCTGTTTTTT TRBJ2-2 . . TRBV7-6
CASSLAWLDSYEQYF TGCGCCAGCAGCTTGGCCTGGCTGGACTCCTACGAGCAGTACTTC TRBJ2-7 many . TRBV5-1
CASSYRSGFGYTF TGTGCCAGCAGTTACCGAAGTGGATTTGGCTACACCTTC TRBJ1-2 . . TRBV6-2/TRBV6-3
CASSKGKYYGYTF TGTGCCAGCAGTAAAGGGAAGTACTATGGCTACACCTTC TRBJ1-2 . . TRBV27
CASSQGQGPKNQPQHF TGCGCCAGCAGCCAAGGGCAGGGCCCAAAGAATCAGCCCCAGCATTTT TRBJ1-5 few . TRBV4-1
CASSPPRQGSEAFF TGCGCCAGCAGCCCACCCCGACAGGGCTCTGAAGCTTTCTTT TRBJ1-1 few TRBD1 TRBV5-1
CASSLASVRAGELFF TGTGCCAGCAGCTTAGCGAGCGTAAGGGCCGGGGAGCTGTTTTTT TRBJ2-2 few . TRBV7-9
CASSSKADRGLSGETQYF TGTGCCAGCAGCTCCAAGGCGGACAGGGGTTTATCGGGAGAGACCCAGTACTTC TRBJ2-5 many TRBD1 TRBV11-2
CASSYSAEQYF TGTGCCAGCAGTTACTCGGCCGAGCAGTACTTC TRBJ2-7 many . TRBV6-2/TRBV6-3
CASGTQGGETQYF TGTGCCAGCGGGACGCAAGGTGGGGAGACCCAGTACTTC TRBJ2-5 . . TRBV7-9
CSVLLPPGSDTQYF TGCAGCGTTCTCTTGCCTCCCGGATCAGATACGCAGTATTTT TRBJ2-3 many . TRBV29-1
CASRRDIDSGNTIYF TGTGCCAGCAGACGCGACATCGACTCTGGAAACACCATATATTTT TRBJ1-3 . . TRBV6-5
CASSLEFYSNQPQHF TGTGCCAGCAGTCTGGAATTCTATAGCAATCAGCCCCAGCATTTT TRBJ1-5 few . TRBV6-2/TRBV6-3
CASSPFGLDEQYF TGTGCCAGCAGCCCATTTGGACTAGACGAGCAGTACTTC TRBJ2-7 . TRBD2 TRBV5-6
CASSLDSRGAAEAFF TGCGCCAGCAGCTTGGATTCTCGGGGTGCGGCTGAAGCTTTCTTT TRBJ1-1 few . TRBV5-1
CASSQDPGSYGYTF TGCGCCAGCAGCCAAGATCCCGGTAGCTATGGCTACACCTTC TRBJ1-2 . . TRBV4-1
CASSRDINTEAFF TGTGCCAGCTCCCGTGACATTAACACTGAAGCTTTCTTT TRBJ1-1 . . TRBV18
CSVEAGRGGRETQYF TGCAGCGTTGAGGCAGGGCGCGGGGGCCGGGAGACCCAGTACTTC TRBJ2-5 few . TRBV29-1
CASSPDSFNEQFF TGTGCCAGCAGTCCGGACAGTTTCAATGAGCAGTTCTTC TRBJ2-1 many . TRBV7-3
CASSLEVGYNEQFF TGTGCCAGCAGTTTAGAAGTCGGGTACAATGAGCAGTTCTTC TRBJ2-1 . . TRBV12-3/TRBV12-4
CATSDFGGYQETQYF TGTGCCACCAGTGATTTCGGCGGATACCAAGAGACCCAGTACTTC TRBJ2-5 few . TRBV24-1
CASSQDNYQPQHF TGTGCCAGCAGCCAGGATAACTATCAGCCCCAGCATTTT TRBJ1-5 many . TRBV4-2
CASSGDRAVGELFF TGTGCCAGCAGCGGGGACAGGGCGGTCGGGGAGCTGTTTTTT TRBJ2-2 . TRBD1 TRBV2
CASSVTANRDRGNQPQHF TGTGCCAGCAGCGTGACGGCGAACCGGGACAGGGGCAATCAGCCCCAGCATTTT TRBJ1-5 few TRBD1 TRBV9